This T cell receptor beta chain emerged from a study of blood T cells in healthy people across ages (dated by TCRdb to the mid-2010s). Describing the broader study: In model experiments, template switching captured about one uniquely barcoded TCR beta cDNA molecule for every two T cells. Using deep sequencing normalized with unique cDNA molecular identifiers, the study measured how TCR beta repertoire diversity changes with age. For two donors (one aged 18 to 29 and one aged 80 or older), the study analyzed two additional independent replicas of 1 million unique cDNA reads from the same blood draw. The donors were divided into four age groups: young (average approximately 17 years), middle-aged (over 35), aged (approximately 64) and long-lived (nearly 85). General findings and caveats noted by the study authors: Estimates of total diversity from one million sequenced T cells were regarded as lower bounds and underestimates. As age increased, observed TCR beta diversity per million T cells dropped in a roughly linear way, and a significant reduction was already evident by age about 36. Compared with the aged group, more naive CD4+ T cells, fewer expanded clones and increased TCR diversity were shown by the long-lived group, suggesting age selection. The percentage of naive T cells measured by flow cytometry correlated strongly with observed TCR beta diversity. Because the CMV infection status of the donors was unknown, age-related changes in expanded clonotypes may potentially have been confounded. Because profiling used bulk unsorted PBMCs, naive and antigen-experienced compartments could not be compared conclusively.

Systemically healthy Caucasian individuals from Russia, 39 in total and aged roughly 6 to 95 years, were included as donors. Approximately 9 milliliters of peripheral blood were collected from each donor into EDTA-treated Vacutainer tubes. Ficoll-Paque density-gradient centrifugation was used to isolate PBMCs, with at least 6 million per sample. Total RNA was extracted from PBMCs with Trizol reagent, with at least 5 micrograms obtained per sample. Naive CD45RAhigh/CD27high T cell percentages were measured by flow cytometry on a PBMC aliquot from every donor. The method was 5' RACE. The sequencer was an Illumina HiSeq 2500. A second roughly 6 to 11 cycle PCR used a sample-barcoded 5' primer and a J-beta primer mix. A unique molecular identifier was introduced onto each TCR beta cDNA molecule by a template-switch 5' adaptor carrying 12 random nucleotides. At least 2.5 million CDR3-containing paired-end reads were obtained from each sample. First-strand cDNA was synthesized from all RNA with the Mint cDNA synthesis kit, primed by a TRBC-specific oligonucleotide. After uracil-DNA glycosylase treatment, a first 18-cycle PCR used universal primers M1SS and BC2_uni_R on all cDNA. Under the source paper's analysis protocol: For normalization, 1 million high-quality reads, each with a distinct molecular identifier, were randomly selected from each sample. Reads sharing molecular identifiers were discarded rather than binned into consensus sequences. CDR3 identification, clonotype clustering and error correction used MiTCR with a Q25 quality threshold and the strictest error-elimination algorithm. A nonparametric unseen species model with Euler transformation was used to estimate a lower bound on total TCR beta diversity. Through fastp at Q25 and MiXCR, TCRdb rebuilt clones from the public reads, retaining in-frame beta chains. Entries are consolidated by CDR3 protein sequence, retaining the most common genes and DNA. The V and J calls shown here were made by TCRdb, not taken from the authors' results. Counted in this sample were hundreds of thousands of distinct CDR3 sequences; around a quarter of them appeared once. The ten largest clones capture about 3% of the sample.

A note on this clonotype: Its target antigen remains unknown. Base qualities are not at hand, and no much larger clone is one base apart.

Reading the germline V gene gives CDR1 MDHEN and CDR2 SYDVKM. Including cysteine and phenylalanine, the CDR3 has 14 amino acids. Solely the CDR3 DNA is kept, with 42 bases framed from the first base. At the junction V is shortened by 5 bases and J by 8 bases; bases outside the gene matches: 6. These data were also reused for a study on T cells of mothers and their children. The second study, in turn, reports: Nine systemically healthy Caucasian individuals, comprising three mothers and their six children, were included as donors. cDNA synthesis used all of the extracted RNA, with approximately 1.4 ug of RNA in each 15 ul reaction. In the second PCR, sample barcodes and 2-4 random nucleotides were introduced via the M1S primer. More than 9 million TCR beta CDR3 reads were obtained from each mother, and 2.5 million to 3 million reads were obtained from each child. In both related and unrelated pairs, thymic selection shapes the output of TCR recombination in a similar way, with inherited differences having only a minor effect. Normalized repertoire overlap was always slightly but never significantly higher in related than unrelated mother-child pairs. No persistent microchimeric T cell clones were found, with a detection sensitivity of around 100 clones per million clonotypes. In the study, deep NGS was used to compare the TCR beta repertoires of mothers and children, and features distinguishing related mother-child pairs from unrelated individuals were sought. The mean age was about 38 +/- 4 years for the mothers and approximately 11 +/- 4 years for the children. After adapter ligation with NEBNext reagents, the libraries were sequenced on Illumina HiSeq 2000 with 100+100 nt paired-end reads. To prevent cross-contamination, the mother and child libraries were prepared a month apart and were sequenced in separate runs. For each donor, somewhere between 500,000 and 2,000,000 distinct TCR beta clonotypes were identified. Naive TCR beta clonotypes were estimated from low-frequency clonotypes matched to each donor's FACS-determined naive share, without sorting.

This sequence uses TRBV28 and TRBJ2-4; TRBD1 lines up with 10 middle nucleotides. This receptor was identified in a boy younger than 18 in good health. Sequencing input: blood. The nucleotide sequence is TGTGCCAGCAGTCCGGGGACAGGGGTGGACATTCAGTACTTC. It encodes CASSPGTGVDIQYF. Supplemented by the reference TRBV28 and TRBJ2-4 proteins around the CDR3, the complete variable domain is DVKVTQSSRYLVKRTGEKVFLECVQDMDHENMFWYRQDPGLGLRLIYFSYDVKMKEKGDIPEGYSVSREKKERFSLILESASTNQTSMYLCASSPGTGVDIQYFGAGTRLSVL.